Included here is one TCR beta chain sequence, with context. The entry originates in a study of T cell changes during pregnancy in multiple sclerosis. Germline assignment: CDR1 MNHEY and CDR2 SMNVEV (reference sequence). Trimming took 4 bases from V and 3 from J, leaving 13 bases between them. There are 14 residues in the CDR3. Method: immunoSEQ multiplex PCR; TCRdb's copy keeps in-frame clones and lacks some. The sample holds 39,000 or so clones; about 94% are singletons and the top ten take 7.5% to 10%. The chain couples TRBV27 to TRBJ2-7, with D maybe TRBD2 (6 bases). The TCR originated in a female donor with multiple sclerosis, enrolled in a pregnancy study. The sample here was CD8+ T cells from peripheral blood mononuclear cells, taken in the third trimester of pregnancy. The CDR3, as DNA: TGTGCCAGCAGTTCGGGACTGGATTACTACGAGCAGTACTTC. Translated, it gives CASSSGLDYYEQYF.